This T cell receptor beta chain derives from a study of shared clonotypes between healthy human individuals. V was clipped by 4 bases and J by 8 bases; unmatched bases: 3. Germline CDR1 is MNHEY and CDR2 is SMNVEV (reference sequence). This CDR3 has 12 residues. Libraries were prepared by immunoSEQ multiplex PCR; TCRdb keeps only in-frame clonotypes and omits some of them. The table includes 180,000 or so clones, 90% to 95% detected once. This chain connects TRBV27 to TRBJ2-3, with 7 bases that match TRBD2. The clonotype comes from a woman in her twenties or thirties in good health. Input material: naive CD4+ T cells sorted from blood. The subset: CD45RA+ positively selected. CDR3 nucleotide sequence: TGTGCCAGCAGTTACCCGGGGGGTACGCAGTATTTT. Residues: CASSYPGGTQYF.